A selection of T cell receptor beta chains follows, all from one sample in a study of PD-L1 blockade in urothelial cancer. Produced via immunoSEQ multiplex PCR; TCRdb's table is partial and in-frame only. This sample has around 100,000 clones, with around 86% found just once. This material consisted of PBMCs, taken around atezolizumab (anti-PD-L1) treatment. The source of these receptors is a man in his 60s with urothelial cancer. CDR3s include the opening cysteine and the closing phenylalanine or tryptophan. A D gene is named only where the DNA matches it firmly. Clone size is given for some rows only: seen once, a few or many times, or a class if the clone is expanded.

size: NA
V: TRBV4-3
J: TRBJ2-7
D: NA
DNA: TGCGCCAGCAGCCAAGAGTTGGGGACATATACCTACGAGCAGTACTTC
CDR3: CASSQELGTYTYEQYF

size: NA
V: TRBV27
J: TRBJ1-5
D: NA
DNA: TGTGCTGTGAGCGGTGTTGGCAATCAGCCCCAGCATTTT
CDR3: CAVSGVGNQPQHF

size: NA
V: TRBV4-2
J: TRBJ2-3
D: TRBD2
DNA: TGTGCCAGCAGCCAAGATCTGTCCCAAGGACTAGCTAGCACAGATACGCAGTATTTT
CDR3: CASSQDLSQGLASTDTQYF

size: NA
V: TRBV5-1
J: TRBJ2-7
D: NA
DNA: TGCGCCAGCAGCTTGGCCGGACAAGCCTACGAGCAGTACTTC
CDR3: CASSLAGQAYEQYF

size: few
V: TRBV7-2
J: TRBJ1-6
D: NA
DNA: TGTGCCAGCAGCCTATCCTCCTATAATTCACCCCTCCACTTT
CDR3: CASSLSSYNSPLHF

size: NA
V: TRBV19
J: TRBJ2-3
D: TRBD1
DNA: TGTGCCAGTAGTACCGCCTTGACAGGGAGCACAGATACGCAGTATTTT
CDR3: CASSTALTGSTDTQYF

size: NA
V: TRBV6-1
J: TRBJ1-1
D: NA
DNA: TGTGCCAGCAGTCGGAACACTGAAGCTTTCTTT
CDR3: CASSRNTEAFF

size: NA
V: TRBV10-3
J: TRBJ2-5
D: TRBD1
DNA: TGTGCCACCACAGTCGGGACAGGGGTTTCAGAGACCCAGTACTTC
CDR3: CATTVGTGVSETQYF

size: NA
V: TRBV11-3
J: TRBJ2-2
D: NA
DNA: TGTGCCAGCAGCTTCCTCACTAGTACCGAGGGCGGGGAGCTGTTTTTT
CDR3: CASSFLTSTEGGELFF

size: NA
V: TRBV10-3
J: TRBJ2-7
D: TRBD1
DNA: TGTGCCGCGAGGCCGGGGACAGGGTCCGAGCAGTACTTC
CDR3: CAARPGTGSEQYF

size: NA
V: TRBV6-5
J: TRBJ1-1
D: TRBD1
DNA: TGTGCCAGCAGCTGGGACAGGTGGAACACTGAAGCTTTCTTT
CDR3: CASSWDRWNTEAFF

size: NA
V: TRBV19
J: TRBJ1-5
D: NA
DNA: TGTGCCAGTAGTCCACCCGCGGGGAATCTCAATCAGCCCCAGCATTTT
CDR3: CASSPPAGNLNQPQHF

size: NA
V: TRBV9
J: TRBJ1-3
D: TRBD1
DNA: TGTGCCAGCAGCGTGGGACAGCTCTCTGGAAACACCATATATTTT
CDR3: CASSVGQLSGNTIYF

size: NA
V: TRBV27
J: TRBJ2-3
D: NA
DNA: TGTGCCAGCGCTCCAGGGCCAGGGCGGGGCAGCACAGATACGCAGTATTTT
CDR3: CASAPGPGRGSTDTQYF

size: once
V: TRBV29-1
J: TRBJ1-1
D: TRBD1
DNA: TGCAGCGTTGATCCGGACAGGGGGCAACTCACCTTT
CDR3: CSVDPDRGQLTF

size: NA
V: TRBV5-1
J: TRBJ2-7
D: NA
DNA: TGCGCCAGCAGCTTGGGGAGGGATCCCTACGAGCAGTACTTC
CDR3: CASSLGRDPYEQYF

size: NA
V: TRBV4-3
J: TRBJ1-2
D: NA
DNA: TGCGCCAGCAGCCCAGACTCGGGATATGGCTACACCTTC
CDR3: CASSPDSGYGYTF

size: NA
V: TRBV7-9
J: TRBJ2-1
D: TRBD1
DNA: TGTGCCAGCAGCTTAACCGGACAGGGGGCGCATCATGAGCAGTTCTTC
CDR3: CASSLTGQGAHHEQFF

size: NA
V: TRBV10-2
J: TRBJ1-1
D: TRBD1
DNA: TGCGCCAGCAGCAGGGGGTCTCGGGGCACTGAAGCTTTCTTT
CDR3: CASSRGSRGTEAFF

size: NA
V: TRBV28
J: TRBJ1-2
D: NA
DNA: TGTGCCAGCAGGGGAGTAGACTATGGCTACACCTTC
CDR3: CASRGVDYGYTF

size: NA
V: TRBV7-2
J: TRBJ2-7
D: TRBD1
DNA: TGTGCCAGCAGCTTATCCTCGACAGGGTACTTTTCCTACGAGCAGTACTTC
CDR3: CASSLSSTGYFSYEQYF

size: NA
V: TRBV11-3
J: TRBJ2-3
D: TRBD2
DNA: TGTGCCAGCAGCCTAGGGACTAGCGGGAACACAGATACGCAGTATTTT
CDR3: CASSLGTSGNTDTQYF